Described below is a single TCR beta chain sequence and its context. The antigen remains unidentified. Other DNA sequences in this specimen translate into the identical CDR3. As handled by the study authors: Filtering differed, since immunoSEQ gave only junction sequences and no quality scores. Clones were read by immunoSEQ multiplex PCR, and TCRdb kept only the in-frame ones, dropping some. V, J and clone size are those of that table, while D and trimming were read from the DNA. Here the sample spans 2 million to 2.5 million clones, around 90% being singletons. This sample was included in a study of shared clonotypes between healthy human individuals. For the study at large: Per donor, three plates held CD4 naive cells, three held CD4 memory, two held CD8 naive and one held CD8 memory.

Study-wide points: Despite large depth, rarefaction showed incomplete sorted-subset sequencing.

The trim removed 0 bases at V and 5 bases at J, leaving 3 bases unmatched. The CDR3 covers 14 residues. The germline gives CDR1 SGHRS, CDR2 YFSETQ. Sequenced: naive CD4+ T cells from PBMCs. Subset in this sample: CD45RA+ positively selected. The TCR was taken from a man aged 18 to 30 in good health. Some clones in this sample may be carry-over from other donors' samples. The J gene is TRBJ1-1, the V gene TRBV5-1, with 8 bases fitting TRBD1. The DNA of the CDR3 is TGCGCCAGCAGCTTGGGACAGGGGAGGACTGAAGCTTTCTTT. Encoded protein: CASSLGQGRTEAFF. The complete variable domain, with remaining parts taken from reference TRBV5-1 and TRBJ1-1, reads KAGVTQTPRYLIKTRGQQVTLSCSPISGHRSVSWYQQTPGQGLQFLFEYFSETQRNKGNFPGRFSGRQFSNSRSEMNVSTLELGDSALYLCASSLGQGRTEAFFGQGTRLTVV.